One and the same sample provided the 17 T cell receptor beta chains below, sequenced in a study of blood T cell repertoires in COVID-19. Assay used: immunoSEQ multiplex PCR; TCRdb lists only in-frame clones, some missing. Among 140,000 to 150,000 clones listed, around four fifths were seen once. The sample consisted of peripheral blood. The receptor source for this set is a woman in her forties with active or convalescent COVID-19.

V gene TRBV7-2 combines with J gene TRBJ1-4, with D uncertain. Trimming left V 1 base short and J 8 bases short, with 8 bases between. The CDR3 runs to 13 residues. Germline V lookup: CDR1 SGHTA, CDR2 FQGNSA. Here the CDR3 DNA reads TGTGCCAGCAGCTTAGGGCACCCCGAAAAACTGTTTTTT. It yields the protein CASSLGHPEKLFF.

V usage is TRBV9 and J usage is TRBJ2-7; 9 bases align to TRBD1. The CDR3 covers 14 residues. V was pared by 3 bases and J by 6 bases, with 7 bases of the junction left unmatched. Germline CDR1 is SGDLS and CDR2 is YYNGEE. Here the CDR3 reads CASSDGTGPSEQYF. The CDR3 nucleotides read TGTGCCAGCAGCGACGGGACAGGGCCATCCGAGCAGTACTTC.

This sequence joins TRBV2 and TRBJ2-5, with D uncertain. This CDR3 has 10 residues. Looked up from germline, CDR1 is SNHLY and CDR2 is FYNNEI. The CDR3 region is CVTESETQYF. CDR3 coding DNA: TGTGTCACCGAGTCGGAGACCCAGTACTTC.

The gene calls are TRBV24-1 and TRBJ1-4; TRBD1 matches 7 bases. Germline trimming cut 2 bases from V and 8 bases from J; bases unmatched to any gene: 10. This CDR3 has 16 residues. The germline CDR1 and CDR2 sequences are KGHDR and SFDVKD. CDR3 sequence: CATSDSTGFLSEKLFF. The CDR3, as DNA: TGTGCCACCAGTGATTCGACAGGGTTCCTTAGCGAAAAACTGTTTTTT.

This chain uses TRBV11-2 with TRBJ2-7; 7 bases are a match to TRBD2. Trimming took 0 bases from V and 0 from J; bases not matched to a gene: 5. The CDR3 loop spans 16 amino acids. Germline lookup yields CDR1 SGHAT and CDR2 FQNNGV. CDR3 coding DNA: TGTGCCAGCAGCTTAGATCGGCTAGCGGCCTCCTACGAGCAGTACTTC. Its protein is CASSLDRLAASYEQYF.

The rearrangement links TRBV6-5 to TRBJ2-2; 7 positions agree with TRBD2. Per germline, CDR1 MNHEY and CDR2 SVGAGI. The trim removed 2 bases at V and 4 bases at J, leaving 4 bases unmatched. The CDR3 loop spans 15 amino acids. Here the CDR3 reads CASSYRGEGTGELFF. The CDR3 DNA sequence: TGTGCCAGCAGTTACCGGGGGGAGGGCACCGGGGAGCTGTTTTTT.

V usage is TRBV19 and J usage is TRBJ2-1; 8 nucleotides line up with TRBD1. This CDR3 has 15 amino acids. Germline CDR1 reads LNHDA; CDR2 reads SQIVND (reference sequence). J gave up 4 bases and V 5 bases, and 7 bases lay outside the gene matches. CDR3 DNA sequence: TGTGCCAGTAGTGGCCAGGGGGCGATATACAATGAGCAGTTCTTC. This translates into CASSGQGAIYNEQFF.

The chain joins TRBV30 to TRBJ2-1; 12 bases are a match to TRBD2. Trimming took 0 bases from V and 10 from J; bases not matched to a gene: 10. The CDR3 loop spans 16 amino acids. The germline V gene has CDR1 GTSNPN and CDR2 SVGIG (reference sequence). The CDR3 loop is CAWSVGWLAGGEEQFF. The DNA for the CDR3 is TGTGCCTGGAGTGTAGGGTGGCTAGCGGGGGGGGAGGAGCAGTTCTTC. Combining the CDR3 with reference TRBV30 and TRBJ2-1 gives the whole variable domain SQTIHQWPATLVQPVGSPLSLECTVEGTSNPNLYWYRQAAGRGLQLLFYSVGIGQISSEVPQNLSASRPQDRQFILSSKKLLLSDSGFYLCAWSVGWLAGGEEQFFGPGTRLTVL.

This clone came up a few times. V usage is TRBV18 and J usage is TRBJ2-7; D may be TRBD2 (6 bases). CDR3 length: 14 residues. Germline CDR1 KGHSH, CDR2 LQKENI. V lost 3 bases and J 0 bases, leaving 9 bases between the germline ends. The CDR3 DNA reads as TGTGCCAGCTCACCCCGGGAGTTCTCCTACGAGCAGTACTTC. Its protein is CASSPREFSYEQYF.

The chain uses TRBV28 and TRBJ1-2; D gene ambiguous. CDR3 size: 14 residues. V gave up 2 bases and J gave up 5 bases, with 12 bases separating them. Germline V gives CDR1 MDHEN, CDR2 SYDVKM. The CDR3 bases are TGTGCCAGCAGTTTACGTGGCGGGCAATATGGCTACACCTTC. Amino acid sequence: CASSLRGGQYGYTF.

The chain uses TRBV28 and TRBJ2-1, with 12 bases aligning to TRBD1. This CDR3 has 17 amino acids. Germline V gene data show CDR1 as MDHEN and CDR2 as SYDVKM. J was trimmed by 6 bases and V by 5 bases; bases with no gene match: 11. The CDR3 protein is CASSTIHRDRGLNEQFF. The DNA of the CDR3 is TGTGCCAGCAGTACTATCCACCGGGACAGGGGGCTCAATGAGCAGTTCTTC.

The rearrangement uses TRBV7-9 and TRBJ2-1; tentative D call: TRBD1 (6 bases). Trimming removed 5 bases at V and 7 bases at J, with 9 bases between. The CDR3 loop spans 12 amino acids. Germline V gene sequence: CDR1 SEHNR, CDR2 FQNEAQ (reference sequence). CDR3 in DNA: TGTGCCAGCAGCCTCGGACAGAATGAGCAGTTCTTC. This gives the protein CASSLGQNEQFF.

The gene calls are TRBV18 and TRBJ2-1; 9 nucleotides align to TRBD1. There are 18 residues in the CDR3. V dropped 0 bases and J dropped 2; count of bases not matched to a gene: 8. Germline values: CDR1 KGHSH, CDR2 LQKENI. CDR3 bases: TGTGCCAGCTCACCACCAAAGGGACAGGGTACGACCTACAATGAGCAGTTCTTC. Its protein product is CASSPPKGQGTTYNEQFF.

The chain joins TRBV5-1 to TRBJ2-1, with TRBD1 matching over 7 bases. CDR3 length: 14 residues. Germline CDR1 is SGHRS and CDR2 is YFSETQ. The ends lost 4 bases at V and 3 bases at J; junction bases unmatched: 4. CDR3 in DNA: TGCGCCAGCAGCCCAGGACAGGTCTACAATGAGCAGTTCTTC. Protein product: CASSPGQVYNEQFF.

The chain has TRBV25-1 and TRBJ2-1; maybe TRBD2 (5 bases). CDR1 MGHDK and CDR2 SYGVNS come from the germline V gene. V shed 9 bases and J shed 2 bases, with 17 bases lying between them. The CDR3 consists of 15 residues. CDR3 residues: CASAPEARPYNEQFF. CDR3 nucleotide sequence: TGTGCCAGTGCCCCGGAGGCGCGCCCCTACAATGAGCAGTTCTTC.

This clone was counted only a few times. J is TRBJ1-2 and V is TRBV2; 9 bases align to TRBD1. Trimming cost V 6 bases and J 8 bases; bases outside gene matches: 10. This CDR3 is built from 14 residues. Germline lookup yields CDR1 SNHLY and CDR2 FYNNEI. CDR3 nucleotide sequence: TGTGCCAGCAGCCCTAAGACAGGGGGAATAGGCTACACCTTC. Its translation: CASSPKTGGIGYTF.

This sequence joins TRBV6-5 and TRBJ2-3; TRBD1 is a possible D gene (6 bases). V lost 5 bases to trimming and J lost 1 base, with 13 bases between them. The CDR3 loop spans 15 amino acids. CDR1 and CDR2 from the germline V gene are MNHEY and SVGAGI. CDR3 in amino acids: CASSRGRGRTDTQYF. DNA for the CDR3: TGTGCCAGCAGTCGCGGCAGGGGCCGCACAGATACGCAGTATTTT.